This T cell receptor (beta chain) was captured in a study of somatic mutations in cytotoxic T cells in rheumatoid arthritis. On the study more broadly: Blood from the patient (approximately 29 ml EDTA) was drawn right after diagnosis, pretreatment. Study-wide results and caveats: A largest CD8+ clone above 20% of CD8+ cells occurred in about an eighth of the roughly 60 patients.

Of note for this clone: Antigen specificity is unknown.

Trimming took 1 base from V and 7 from J; bases not matched to a gene: 15. The CDR3 has 18 residues. CDR1 is SGHAT, CDR2 FQNNGV, per germline. The table came from immunoSEQ multiplex PCR; TCRdb's copy has only in-frame clones and leaves some out. The sample carries roughly 18,000 clones, approximately 83% recorded once. V usage is TRBV11-2 and J usage is TRBJ2-1; TRBD2 aligns across 8 bases. The material sequenced was CD8+ T cells sorted from blood. The receptor comes from a man between 18 and 35 years old with rheumatoid arthritis. CDR3 nucleotides: TGTGCCAGCAGCTTAGGGTTCGGCAGCGGGGGCCGGGGGAATGAGCAGTTCTTC. The encoded protein is CASSLGFGSGGRGNEQFF.